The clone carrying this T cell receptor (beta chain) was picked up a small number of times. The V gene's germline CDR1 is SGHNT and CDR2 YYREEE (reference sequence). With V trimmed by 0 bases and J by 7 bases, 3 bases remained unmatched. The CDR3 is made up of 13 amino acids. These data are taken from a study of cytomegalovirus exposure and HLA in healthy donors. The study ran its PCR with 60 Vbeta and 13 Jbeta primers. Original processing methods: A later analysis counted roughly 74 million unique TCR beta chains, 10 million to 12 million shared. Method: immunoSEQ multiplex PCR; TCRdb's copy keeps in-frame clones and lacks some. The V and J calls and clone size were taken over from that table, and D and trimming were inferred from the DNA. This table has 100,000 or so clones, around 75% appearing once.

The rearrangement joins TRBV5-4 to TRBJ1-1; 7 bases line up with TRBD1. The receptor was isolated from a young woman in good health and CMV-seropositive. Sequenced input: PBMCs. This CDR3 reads CASSLEGQFEAFF. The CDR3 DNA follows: TGTGCCAGCAGCTTGGAGGGACAGTTTGAAGCTTTCTTT.